One and the same sample provided the 3 T cell receptor beta chains below, sequenced in a study of T cells in Graves' hyperthyroidism and ophthalmopathy (dated 2019 in TCRdb). Libraries were constructed by multiplex PCR. Sequencing was performed on an Illumina HiSeq 2000. TCR beta CDR3 regions were amplified from RNA transcripts. The TCR CDR3 was subjected to a first round of RT-PCR using the HTBI primer set and the Qiagen OneStep RT-PCR kit. Using fastp trimming at Q25 and MiXCR clonotype assembly, TCRdb reanalyzed the public sequencing data and kept in-frame beta chains. Rows matching on CDR3 protein sequence are summarized as one entry with the most common DNA and genes. The sample table lists 400,000 or so distinct CDR3 sequences, roughly 15% of them with a count of one. About 18% of the sample is held by the ten biggest clonotypes. The sample was blood. The receptors derive from a woman in her 30s with Graves' ophthalmopathy.

There are a few counts of this clonotype. The genes are TRBV19 and TRBJ1-6, with D maybe TRBD1 (5 bases). CDR3 length: 16 amino acids. Germline loops: CDR1 LNHDA, CDR2 SQIVND (reference sequence). Trimming left V 3 bases short and J 8 bases short, with 17 bases between. This CDR3 reads CASSIAFGGGYSPLHF. CDR3 coding DNA: TGTGCCAGTAGTATTGCCTTCGGCGGGGGATATTCACCCCTCCACTTT.

Worth noting for this clonotype: At one end, the junction sequence differs from germline, possibly due to a read error. The chain couples TRBV7-7 to TRBJ1-1; D remains ambiguous. Germline values: CDR1 SSHAT, CDR2 FNYEAQ (reference sequence). The CDR3 runs 13 residues. CDR3 nucleotides: TGTGCTAGCAGCTTCAAGGTGAACACTGAAGCTTTCTTT. It is translated as CASSFKVNTEAFF.

This clonotype was seen at least ten times. CDR3 in amino acids: CASSYSPWAAGGEDEQFF. Here the CDR3 DNA reads TGTGCCAGCAGTTACTCCCCGTGGGCAGCGGGGGGAGAAGATGAGCAGTTCTTC. The rearrangement joins TRBV6-5 to TRBJ2-1; TRBD2 matches 9 bases. This CDR3 region has 18 residues. Germline-derived CDR1 and CDR2 are MNHEY and SVGAGI. V shed 0 bases, J shed 8 bases, and the junction held 14 bases outside the gene matches.